The count of the clone carrying this T cell receptor beta chain is one. Clones were read by immunoSEQ multiplex PCR, and TCRdb kept only the in-frame ones, dropping some. The sample includes 200,000 or so clones, about 87% of them seen just once. This entry belongs to a study of blood T cell repertoires in COVID-19. Background on the study: Spain, Italy and the United States supplied samples that represented acute and convalescent COVID-19.

CDR1 and CDR2 from the germline V gene are MDHEN and SYDVKM. J lost 4 bases, V lost 10 bases, and 10 bases had no gene match. This CDR3 has 14 residues. This receptor was obtained from a man in his 70s with acute or convalescent COVID-19. The sequenced sample was peripheral blood. This sequence joins TRBV28 and TRBJ1-1, with 9 bases identical to TRBD1. CDR3 DNA: TGTGCCACGCGACAGGGGGTCTTGATCACTGAAGCTTTCTTT. Encoded protein: CATRQGVLITEAFF. The full variable domain, completed using reference TRBV28 and TRBJ1-1, is DVKVTQSSRYLVKRTGEKVFLECVQDMDHENMFWYRQDPGLGLRLIYFSYDVKMKEKGDIPEGYSVSREKKERFSLILESASTNQTSMYLCATRQGVLITEAFFGQGTRLTVV.